This T cell receptor (beta chain) was identified in a study of OX40 agonist ivuxolimab in advanced cancers. The repertoire was sequenced with immunoSEQ multiplex PCR; TCRdb's copy has only in-frame clones and lacks some. The data show roughly 73,000 clones, approximately 81% seen once. Germline CDR1 is LNHDA and CDR2 is SQIVND (reference sequence). The length of the CDR3 is 11 residues. V shed 4 bases and J shed 4 bases, with 4 bases lying between them. The clonotype was recovered from an adult with an advanced solid tumor such as melanoma, head and neck, liver or kidney cancer. Sequencing used CD4+ or CD8+ T cells sorted from blood, obtained in a trial of the OX40 agonist ivuxolimab. V gene TRBV19 combines with J gene TRBJ1-2; D not certain. The DNA for the CDR3 is TGTGCCAGTAGTAAGACCTATGGCTACACCTTC. The encoded protein is CASSKTYGYTF. Complete variable domain (other parts from reference TRBV19 and TRBJ1-2): DGGITQSPKYLFRKEGQNVTLSCEQNLNHDAMYWYRQDPGQGLRLIYYSQIVNDFQKGDIAEGYSVSREKKESFPLTVTSAQKNPTAFYLCASSKTYGYTFGSGTRLTVV.